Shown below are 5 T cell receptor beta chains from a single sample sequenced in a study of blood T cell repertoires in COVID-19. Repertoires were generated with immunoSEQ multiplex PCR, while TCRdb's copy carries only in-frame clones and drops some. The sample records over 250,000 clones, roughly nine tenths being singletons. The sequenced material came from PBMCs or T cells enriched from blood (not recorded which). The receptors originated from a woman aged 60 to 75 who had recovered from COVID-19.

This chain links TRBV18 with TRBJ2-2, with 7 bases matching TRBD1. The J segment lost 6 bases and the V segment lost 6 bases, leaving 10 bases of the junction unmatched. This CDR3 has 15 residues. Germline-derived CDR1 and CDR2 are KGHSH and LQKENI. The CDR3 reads CASSQNTGEAGELFF. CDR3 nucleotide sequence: TGTGCCAGCTCGCAAAACACAGGGGAAGCCGGGGAGCTGTTTTTT.

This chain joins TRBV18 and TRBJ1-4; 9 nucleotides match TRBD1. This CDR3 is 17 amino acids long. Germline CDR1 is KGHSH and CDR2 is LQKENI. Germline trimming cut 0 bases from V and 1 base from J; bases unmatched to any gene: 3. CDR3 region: CASSPPGQGGTNEKLFF. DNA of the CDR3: TGTGCCAGCTCACCACCGGGACAGGGCGGAACTAATGAAAAACTGTTTTTT.

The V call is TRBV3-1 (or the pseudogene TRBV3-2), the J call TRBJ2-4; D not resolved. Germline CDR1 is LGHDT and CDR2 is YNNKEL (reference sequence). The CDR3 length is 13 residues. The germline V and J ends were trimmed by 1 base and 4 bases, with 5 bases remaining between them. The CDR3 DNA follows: TGTGCCAGCAGCCAAGGTCAGAAAAACATTCAGTACTTC. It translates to CASSQGQKNIQYF.

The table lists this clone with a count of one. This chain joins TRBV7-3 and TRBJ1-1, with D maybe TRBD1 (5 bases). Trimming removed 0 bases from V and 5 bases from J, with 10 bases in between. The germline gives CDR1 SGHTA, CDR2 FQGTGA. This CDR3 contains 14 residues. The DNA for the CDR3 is TGTGCCAGCAGCTTAACGGGGGGACCTACTGAAGCTTTCTTT. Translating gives CASSLTGGPTEAFF.

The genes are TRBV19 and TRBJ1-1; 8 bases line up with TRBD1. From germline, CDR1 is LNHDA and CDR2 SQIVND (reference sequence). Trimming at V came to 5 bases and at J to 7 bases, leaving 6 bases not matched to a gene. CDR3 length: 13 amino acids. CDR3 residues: CASSSLGQGEAFF. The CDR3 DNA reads TGTGCCAGTAGTTCCCTTGGACAGGGTGAAGCTTTCTTT.